Listed below are T cell receptor beta chains from one sample, sequenced in a study of OX40 agonist ivuxolimab in advanced cancers. Assay used: immunoSEQ multiplex PCR; TCRdb lists only in-frame clones, some missing. The sample yields some 83,000 clones, about 88% seen once. Sequencing used CD4+ or CD8+ T cells sorted from blood, obtained in a trial of the OX40 agonist ivuxolimab. The receptors stem from an adult with an advanced solid tumor such as melanoma, head and neck, liver or kidney cancer. The CDR3 runs from the conserved cysteine through the conserved F or W. The D gene is left open where the match is weak. Not every row has a clone size; where given, it reads once, few, many or a size class.

d_gene,abundance,j_gene,v_gene,CDR3nt,CDR3aa
NA,NA,TRBJ1-6,TRBV6-5,TGTGCCAGCAGGGACCCGGGTCCTAATTCACCCCTCCACTTT,CASRDPGPNSPLHF
NA,NA,TRBJ1-5,TRBV5-8,TGTGCCAGCAGCTTGGTTTGGCCCCCCCAGCATTTT,CASSLVWPPQHF
TRBD1,NA,TRBJ1-4,TRBV7-9,TGTGCCAGCAGCTCATGGGACAGTGTAAATGAAAAACTGTTTTTT,CASSSWDSVNEKLFF
NA,NA,TRBJ2-5,TRBV27,TGTGCCAGCAGTTCGGCAAGCCAGGAGACCCAGTACTTC,CASSSASQETQYF
NA,NA,TRBJ1-2,TRBV9,TGTGCCAGCAGCGGAATAGACAGACTCCTTAACTATGGCTACACCTTC,CASSGIDRLLNYGYTF
TRBD1,NA,TRBJ1-4,TRBV7-8,TGTGCCAGCAGCCCACTTGTAGACAGGGGAGGAGAAAAACTGTTTTTT,CASSPLVDRGGEKLFF
NA,NA,TRBJ1-5,TRBV19,TGTGCCAGTAGTATGGCGGGAAGCAATCAGCCCCAGCATTTT,CASSMAGSNQPQHF
NA,NA,TRBJ2-1,TRBV27,TGTGCCAGCAGTCCCTGGGGCTCCTACAATGAGCAGTTCTTC,CASSPWGSYNEQFF
NA,NA,TRBJ1-2,TRBV5-3,TGTGCCAGAAGCTTACCGACAGAAGCTAACTATGGCTACACCTTC,CARSLPTEANYGYTF
NA,once,TRBJ2-3,TRBV27,TGTGCCAGCAGTCCGGAGGGCCTTAGCACAGATACGCAGTATTTT,CASSPEGLSTDTQYF
TRBD1,NA,TRBJ1-6,TRBV7-9,TGTGCCAGCAGCTTAGCGCACGGACAGGGTCCCCTCCACTTT,CASSLAHGQGPLHF
TRBD2,NA,TRBJ2-7,TRBV19,TGTGCCAGTAGTCCGATCAACGGGAGGGAGCAGTACTTC,CASSPINGREQYF
NA,NA,TRBJ2-1,TRBV6-5,TGTGCCAGCAGTTACGCAGGGGCTAGCTCCTACAATGAGCAGTTCTTC,CASSYAGASSYNEQFF
TRBD1,once,TRBJ1-2,TRBV6-1,TGTGCCAGCAGTGAGGTTAGGGACAGGGATGGCTACACCTTC,CASSEVRDRDGYTF
TRBD2,NA,TRBJ2-1,TRBV13,TGTGCCAGCAGCTCCCAACTGGGACTAGCGGGGGAGCCAAGGAAGCAGTTCTTC,CASSSQLGLAGEPRKQFF
TRBD2,NA,TRBJ2-7,TRBV7-7,TGTGCTAGCAGCCTTAGCGGGGGGGCGGGGGAGCAGTACTTC,CASSLSGGAGEQYF
NA,NA,TRBJ1-1,TRBV5-8,TGTGCCAGCAGACACGACAGTTCCTACACTGAAGCTTTCTTT,CASRHDSSYTEAFF
TRBD1,NA,TRBJ1-2,TRBV18,TGTGCCAGCTCACCACTCTCTGGACAGGGTACCACTAACTATGGCTACACCTTC,CASSPLSGQGTTNYGYTF
TRBD1,NA,TRBJ2-7,TRBV7-7,TGTGCTAGCAGCCCCGACAGGGGATTCTCCTACGAGCAGTACTTC,CASSPDRGFSYEQYF
NA,NA,TRBJ2-5,TRBV4-1,TGCGCCAGCAGCCCCTGGACAGCCCAGGGAGAGACCCAGTACTTC,CASSPWTAQGETQYF
NA,NA,TRBJ1-5,TRBV30,TGTGCCTGGAGTGCCGGGGGAATCGGGGGCGGTCGGCCCCAGCATTTT,CAWSAGGIGGGRPQHF
TRBD1,NA,TRBJ1-5,TRBV15,TGTGCCACCAGCAGAGATAGGGGGCAGCATAATCAGCCCCAGCATTTT,CATSRDRGQHNQPQHF
NA,NA,TRBJ2-5,TRBV30,TGTGCCTGGAGTACCATGGTACAAGAGACCCAGTACTTC,CAWSTMVQETQYF
TRBD2,NA,TRBJ2-6,TRBV5-1,TGCGCCAGCAGCTTGGCCGCTAGCGGGAGAGCTGGGGCCAACGTCCTGACTTTC,CASSLAASGRAGANVLTF
NA,NA,TRBJ2-6,TRBV19,TGTGCCAGTAGTGGGGTACCTGGGGCCAACGTCCTGACTTTC,CASSGVPGANVLTF
NA,NA,TRBJ2-7,TRBV6-5,TGTGCCAGCAGTTACTCGAATGGGGATTCCAACGAGCAGTACTTC,CASSYSNGDSNEQYF
NA,once,TRBJ2-3,TRBV27,TGTGCCAGCAGTTTTGGAGATACGCAGTATTTT,CASSFGDTQYF